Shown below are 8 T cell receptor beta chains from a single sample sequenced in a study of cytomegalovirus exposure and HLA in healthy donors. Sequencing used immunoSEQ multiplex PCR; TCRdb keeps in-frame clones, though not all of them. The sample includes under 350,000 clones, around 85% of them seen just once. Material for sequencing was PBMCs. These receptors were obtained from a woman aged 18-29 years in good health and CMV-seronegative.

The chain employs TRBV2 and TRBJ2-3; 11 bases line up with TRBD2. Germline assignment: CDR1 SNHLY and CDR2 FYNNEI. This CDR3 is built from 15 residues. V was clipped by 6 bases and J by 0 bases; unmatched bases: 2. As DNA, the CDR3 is TGTGCCAGCAGGAGGACTAGCGGGAGCACAGATACGCAGTATTTT. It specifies CASRRTSGSTDTQYF.

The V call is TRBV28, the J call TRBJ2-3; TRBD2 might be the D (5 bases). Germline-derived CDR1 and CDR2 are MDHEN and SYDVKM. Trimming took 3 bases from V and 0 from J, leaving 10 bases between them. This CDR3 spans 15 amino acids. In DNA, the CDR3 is TGTGCCAGCAGTTTGGGCGGGTCTAGCACAGATACGCAGTATTTT. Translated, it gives CASSLGGSSTDTQYF.

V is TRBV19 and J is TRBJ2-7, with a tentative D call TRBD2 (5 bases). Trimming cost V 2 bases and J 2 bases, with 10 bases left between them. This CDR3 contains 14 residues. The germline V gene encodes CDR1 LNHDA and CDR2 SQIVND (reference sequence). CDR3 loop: CASSIRDMAYEQYF. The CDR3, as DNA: TGTGCCAGTAGTATACGGGATATGGCCTACGAGCAGTACTTC.

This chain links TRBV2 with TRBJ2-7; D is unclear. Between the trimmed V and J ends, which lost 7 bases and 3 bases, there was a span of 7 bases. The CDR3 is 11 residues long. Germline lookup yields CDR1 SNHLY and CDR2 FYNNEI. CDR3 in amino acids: CASTLYYEQYF. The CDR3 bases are TGTGCCAGCACCTTATACTACGAGCAGTACTTC.

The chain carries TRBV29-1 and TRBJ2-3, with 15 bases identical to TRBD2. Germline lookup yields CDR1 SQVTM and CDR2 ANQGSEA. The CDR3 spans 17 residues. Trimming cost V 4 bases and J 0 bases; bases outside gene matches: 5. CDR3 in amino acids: CSVAGTSGGSSTDTQYF. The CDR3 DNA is TGCAGCGTTGCCGGGACTAGCGGGGGGTCTAGCACAGATACGCAGTATTTT.

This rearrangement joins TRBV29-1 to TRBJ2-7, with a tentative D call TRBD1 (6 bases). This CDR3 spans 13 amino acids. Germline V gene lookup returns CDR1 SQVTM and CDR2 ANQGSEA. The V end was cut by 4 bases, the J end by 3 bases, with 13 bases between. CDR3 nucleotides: TGCAGCGTTGGGTCGGAACAGGGCTACGAGCAGTACTTC. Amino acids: CSVGSEQGYEQYF.

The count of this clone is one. The CDR3 loop reads CASSSRELISYYGYTF. The DNA of the CDR3 is TGTGCCAGCAGCTCCAGGGAACTAATCTCCTACTATGGCTACACCTTC. V is TRBV7-9 and J is TRBJ1-2; possibly TRBD1 for D (5 bases). The CDR3 length is 16 residues. The germline V gene has CDR1 SEHNR and CDR2 FQNEAQ (reference sequence). Trimming shortened V by 4 bases and J by 3 bases, and 18 bases separated the two germline ends.

This CDR3 reads CASRYTNTGELFF. DNA for the CDR3: TGTGCCAGCAGGTACACGAACACCGGGGAGCTGTTTTTT. The V gene is TRBV2, the J gene TRBJ2-2; no clear D gene. CDR1 and CDR2 from the germline V gene are SNHLY and FYNNEI. V was cut by 6 bases and J by 0 bases, with 5 bases left in between. The CDR3 has 13 amino acids.